Below are 9 T cell receptor beta chains sequenced from a single sample in a study of OX40 agonist ivuxolimab in advanced cancers. Measured with immunoSEQ multiplex PCR; TCRdb has only the in-frame clones, and not every one. The sample shows 70,000 or so clones, roughly nine tenths of them seen only once. Sequences were derived from CD4+ or CD8+ T cells sorted from blood, sampled in a trial of the OX40 agonist ivuxolimab. These receptors were obtained from an adult with an advanced solid tumor such as melanoma, head and neck, liver or kidney cancer.

V is TRBV19 and J is TRBJ1-1; TRBD1 aligns across 8 bases. V trimming: 3 bases; J trimming: 6 bases; junction bases outside the gene matches: 6. Germline values: CDR1 LNHDA, CDR2 SQIVND (reference sequence). CDR3 length equals 14 residues. In DNA, the CDR3 is TGTGCCAGTAGTATGGGGGACAGGCGGGCTGAAGCTTTCTTT. Translation gives CASSMGDRRAEAFF. Based on the CDR3 plus reference TRBV19 and TRBJ1-1, the full variable domain is DGGITQSPKYLFRKEGQNVTLSCEQNLNHDAMYWYRQDPGQGLRLIYYSQIVNDFQKGDIAEGYSVSREKKESFPLTVTSAQKNPTAFYLCASSMGDRRAEAFFGQGTRLTVV.

V usage is TRBV30 and J usage is TRBJ2-6, with D possibly TRBD1 on 6 matching bases. The CDR3 consists of 13 residues. The germline CDR1 and CDR2 sequences are GTSNPN and SVGIG (reference sequence). Deletions cut 7 bases from V and 2 bases from J, with 9 bases between. CDR3 in amino acids: CALTGTGANVLTF. As DNA, the CDR3 is TGTGCCTTAACAGGGACTGGGGCCAACGTCCTGACTTTC.

The V call is TRBV9, the J call TRBJ2-1, with a tentative D call TRBD2 (6 bases). CDR3 length: 16 amino acids. The germline gives CDR1 SGDLS, CDR2 YYNGEE. V shed 1 base and J shed 4 bases, with 15 bases lying between them. The CDR3 DNA follows: TGTGCCAGCAGCGTAACTAGCCTCGATGCTTACAATGAGCAGTTCTTC. This codes for CASSVTSLDAYNEQFF.

The chain couples TRBV30 to TRBJ2-1; possibly TRBD1 for D (6 bases). CDR1 and CDR2 from the germline V gene are GTSNPN and SVGIG (reference sequence). V shed 3 bases and J shed 3 bases, with 15 bases lying between them. CDR3 length equals 15 residues. CDR3 in amino acids: CAWRVPRGRYNEQFF. The CDR3 coding sequence is TGTGCCTGGAGGGTCCCCAGGGGCCGCTACAATGAGCAGTTCTTC.

The gene calls are TRBV5-1 and TRBJ2-7; TRBD1 aligns across 7 bases. The CDR3 runs 14 residues. Germline V gene data show CDR1 as SGHRS and CDR2 as YFSETQ. The ends lost 4 bases at V and 1 base at J; junction bases unmatched: 5. For the CDR3, the DNA is TGCGCCAGCAGCGAACAGGGGACATCCTACGAGCAGTACTTC. Amino acid sequence: CASSEQGTSYEQYF.

The chain employs TRBV6-1 and TRBJ1-1, with a weak D call TRBD1 (6 bases). Germline V lookup: CDR1 MNHNS, CDR2 SASEGT. The CDR3 has 13 residues. V lost 3 bases, J lost 4 bases, and 9 bases lay in between. Here the CDR3 DNA reads TGTGCCAGCAGTGAGGGGGGCACCACTGAAGCTTTCTTT. Encoded protein: CASSEGGTTEAFF.

This clone was detected a few times. The V gene is TRBV25-1, the J gene TRBJ2-7; 9 bases fit TRBD1. The CDR3 covers 14 residues. Trimming removed 2 bases from V and 4 bases from J; junction bases left unmatched: 3. Germline V gives CDR1 MGHDK, CDR2 SYGVNS. The CDR3 coding sequence is TGTGCCAGCAGTGAAGAACAGGGGGCGTACGAGCAGTACTTC. Protein: CASSEEQGAYEQYF.

V and J are TRBV6-6 and TRBJ1-4; weak D call: TRBD1 (5 bases). Trimming took off 0 bases at V and 8 bases at J, with 13 bases between the two ends. Germline loops: CDR1 MNHNY, CDR2 SVGAGI (reference sequence). The CDR3 consists of 15 residues. The CDR3 protein is CASSYSGGAREKLFF. The CDR3 nucleotides are TGTGCCAGCAGTTACTCGGGCGGGGCGAGGGAAAAACTGTTTTTT.

The chain combines TRBV5-1 with TRBJ2-7; weak D call: TRBD2 (6 bases). This CDR3 is built from 15 residues. The V and J ends lost 0 bases and 4 bases respectively, with 14 bases between them. Germline CDR1 is SGHRS and CDR2 is YFSETQ. The CDR3 nucleotides read TGCGCCAGCAGCTTGGTCGGGACGGGACTGTACGAGCAGTACTTC. It specifies CASSLVGTGLYEQYF.